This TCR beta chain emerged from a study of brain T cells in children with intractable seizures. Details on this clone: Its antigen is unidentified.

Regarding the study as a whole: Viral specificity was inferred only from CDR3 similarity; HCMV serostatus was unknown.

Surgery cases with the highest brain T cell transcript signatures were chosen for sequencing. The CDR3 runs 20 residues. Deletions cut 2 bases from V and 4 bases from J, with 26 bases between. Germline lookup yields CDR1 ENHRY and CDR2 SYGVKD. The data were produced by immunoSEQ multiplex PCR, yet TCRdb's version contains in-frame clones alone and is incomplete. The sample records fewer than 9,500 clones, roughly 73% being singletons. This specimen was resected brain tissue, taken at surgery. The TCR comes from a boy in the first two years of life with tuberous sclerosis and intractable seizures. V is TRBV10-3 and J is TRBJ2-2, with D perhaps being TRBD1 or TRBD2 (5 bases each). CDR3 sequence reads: CAISETFEVASGQITGELFF. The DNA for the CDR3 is TGTGCCATCAGTGAGACATTTGAAGTAGCGTCGGGGCAAATCACCGGGGAGCTGTTTTTT.